This T cell receptor (beta chain) is from a study of T cell responses to AZD1222 COVID-19 vaccine. On this clone itself: Its target is not known.

This table comes from immunoSEQ multiplex PCR, and its TCRdb copy is limited to in-frame clones, with some not included. In the table there are some 120,000 clones, 75% to 90% of which are singletons. In germline, CDR1 is DFQATT, CDR2 SNEGSKA (reference sequence). This CDR3 has 10 residues. The study's findings and limits: Spike-specific TCR depth and breadth grew after two AZD1222 doses. The donors showed a predominance of white British ancestry and of females, with possible underestimation of clonal diversity.

The clonotype was recovered from an adult in good health. Sample: peripheral blood, taken on day 0 of MenACWY control vaccination. V is TRBV20-1 and J is TRBJ1-2, with D maybe TRBD1 (6 bases). CDR3 in amino acids: CRWGAPGYTF. Written as DNA, the CDR3 is TGCAGATGGGGGGCGCCTGGCTACACCTTC.